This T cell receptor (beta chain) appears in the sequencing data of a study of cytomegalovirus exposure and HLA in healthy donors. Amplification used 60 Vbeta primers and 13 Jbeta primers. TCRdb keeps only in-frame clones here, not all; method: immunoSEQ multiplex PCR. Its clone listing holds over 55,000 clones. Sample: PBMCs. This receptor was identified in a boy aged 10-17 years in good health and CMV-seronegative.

CDR3 nucleotides: TGCAGCGTTGACCTATACGGGGGTGGCTACACCTTC. Residues: CSVDLYGGGYTF. The chain links TRBV29-1 to TRBJ1-2; D is perhaps TRBD1 (5 bases). Germline CDR1 is SQVTM and CDR2 is ANQGSEA. CDR3 length: 12 residues. The ends were cut back, 3 bases at V and 7 bases at J, with 12 bases in the middle.